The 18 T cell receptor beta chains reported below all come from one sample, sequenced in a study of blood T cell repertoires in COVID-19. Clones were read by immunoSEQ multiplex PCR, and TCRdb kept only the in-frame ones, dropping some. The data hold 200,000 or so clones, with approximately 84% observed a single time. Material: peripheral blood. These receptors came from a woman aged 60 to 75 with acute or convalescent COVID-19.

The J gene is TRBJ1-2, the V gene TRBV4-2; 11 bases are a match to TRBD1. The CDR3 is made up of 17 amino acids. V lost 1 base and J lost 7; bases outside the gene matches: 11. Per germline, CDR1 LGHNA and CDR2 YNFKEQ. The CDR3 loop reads CASSQGGGQGARGGYTF. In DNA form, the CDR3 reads TGTGCCAGCAGCCAAGGCGGAGGACAGGGGGCGCGTGGTGGCTACACCTTC.

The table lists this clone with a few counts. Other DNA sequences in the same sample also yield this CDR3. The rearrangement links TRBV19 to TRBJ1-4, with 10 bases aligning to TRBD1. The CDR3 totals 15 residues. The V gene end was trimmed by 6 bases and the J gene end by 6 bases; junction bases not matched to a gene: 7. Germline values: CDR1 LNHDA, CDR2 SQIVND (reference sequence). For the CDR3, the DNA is TGTGCCAGTAGCGGAACCGGGACAGGGGATGAAAAACTGTTTTTT. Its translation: CASSGTGTGDEKLFF. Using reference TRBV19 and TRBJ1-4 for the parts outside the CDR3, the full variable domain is DGGITQSPKYLFRKEGQNVTLSCEQNLNHDAMYWYRQDPGQGLRLIYYSQIVNDFQKGDIAEGYSVSREKKESFPLTVTSAQKNPTAFYLCASSGTGTGDEKLFFGSGTQLSVL.

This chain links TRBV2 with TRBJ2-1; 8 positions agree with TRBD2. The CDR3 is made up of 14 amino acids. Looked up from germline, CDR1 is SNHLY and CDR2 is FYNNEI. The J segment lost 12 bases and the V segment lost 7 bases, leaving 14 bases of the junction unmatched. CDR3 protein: CASTDFLAGRAQFF. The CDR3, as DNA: TGTGCCAGCACTGATTTCTTAGCGGGGAGGGCGCAGTTCTTC.

The CDR3 DNA follows: TGTGCCAGCAGCCCGCGGACAGTCTTTTCACCCCTCCACTTT. Encoded protein: CASSPRTVFSPLHF. The chain recombines TRBV3-1 (or the pseudogene TRBV3-2) with TRBJ1-6; possible D gene TRBD1, 6 bases. Germline assignment: CDR1 LGHDT and CDR2 YNNKEL (reference sequence). The CDR3 length is 14 residues. V was shortened by 4 bases and J by 9 bases, with 13 bases between the two germline ends.

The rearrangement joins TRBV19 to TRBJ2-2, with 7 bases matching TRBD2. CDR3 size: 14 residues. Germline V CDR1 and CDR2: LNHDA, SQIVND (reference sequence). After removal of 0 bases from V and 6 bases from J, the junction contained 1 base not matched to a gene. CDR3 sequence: CASSIDGRAGELFF. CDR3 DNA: TGTGCCAGTAGTATAGATGGGAGGGCCGGGGAGCTGTTTTTT. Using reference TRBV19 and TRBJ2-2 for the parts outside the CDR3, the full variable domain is DGGITQSPKYLFRKEGQNVTLSCEQNLNHDAMYWYRQDPGQGLRLIYYSQIVNDFQKGDIAEGYSVSREKKESFPLTVTSAQKNPTAFYLCASSIDGRAGELFFGEGSRLTVL.

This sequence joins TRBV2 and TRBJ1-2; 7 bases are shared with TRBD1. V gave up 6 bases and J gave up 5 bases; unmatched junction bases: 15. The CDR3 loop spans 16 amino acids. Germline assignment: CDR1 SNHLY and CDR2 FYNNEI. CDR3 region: CASRAPGGGAGYGYTF. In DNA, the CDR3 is TGTGCCAGCAGGGCCCCCGGAGGGGGCGCCGGGTATGGCTACACCTTC.

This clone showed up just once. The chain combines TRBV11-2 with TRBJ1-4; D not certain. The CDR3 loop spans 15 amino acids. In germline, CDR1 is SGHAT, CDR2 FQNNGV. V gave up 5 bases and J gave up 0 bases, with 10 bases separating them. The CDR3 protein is CASSQDGATNEKLFF. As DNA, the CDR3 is TGTGCCAGCAGCCAAGACGGGGCAACTAATGAAAAACTGTTTTTT.

The CDR3 sequence: CASSFSQYYGYTF. DNA of the CDR3: TGTGCCAGCAGCTTTTCCCAGTACTATGGCTACACCTTC. The chain couples TRBV5-4 to TRBJ1-2, with D hard to call. CDR1 SGHNT and CDR2 YYREEE come from the germline V gene (reference sequence). Trimming shortened V by 2 bases and J by 3 bases, and 8 bases separated the two germline ends. The CDR3 contains 13 residues. Full variable domain (missing parts from reference TRBV5-4 and TRBJ1-2): ETGVTQSPTHLIKTRGQQVTLRCSSQSGHNTVSWYQQALGQGPQFIFQYYREEENGRGNFPPRFSGLQFPNYSSELNVNALELDDSALYLCASSFSQYYGYTFGSGTRLTVV.

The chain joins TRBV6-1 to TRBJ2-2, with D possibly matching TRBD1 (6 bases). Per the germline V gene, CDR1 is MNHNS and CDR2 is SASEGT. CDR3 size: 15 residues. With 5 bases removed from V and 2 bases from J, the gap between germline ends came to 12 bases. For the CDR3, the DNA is TGTGCCAGCAGTTCCGGGACAATTAACACCGGGGAGCTGTTTTTT. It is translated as CASSSGTINTGELFF.

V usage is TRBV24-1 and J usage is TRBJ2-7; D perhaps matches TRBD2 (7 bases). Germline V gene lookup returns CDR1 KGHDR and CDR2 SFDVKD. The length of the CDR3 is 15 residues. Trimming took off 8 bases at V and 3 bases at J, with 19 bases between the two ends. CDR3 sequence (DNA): TGTGCCACCAAGGGGGGGCGAGTCGGTAACTACGAGCAGTACTTC. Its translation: CATKGGRVGNYEQYF.

CDR3 in amino acids: CASSFRSENTEAFF. CDR3 nucleotide sequence: TGTGCCAGCAGCTTCCGTTCAGAGAACACTGAAGCTTTCTTT. The J gene is TRBJ1-1, the V gene TRBV7-9; D is ambiguous. Germline assignment: CDR1 SEHNR and CDR2 FQNEAQ (reference sequence). The CDR3 spans 14 residues. Deletions cut 3 bases from V and 1 base from J, with 9 bases between.

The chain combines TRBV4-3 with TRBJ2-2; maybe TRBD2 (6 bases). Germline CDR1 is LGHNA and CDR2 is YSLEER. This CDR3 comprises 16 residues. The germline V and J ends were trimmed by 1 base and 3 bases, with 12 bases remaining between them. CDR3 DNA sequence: TGCGCCAGCAGCCAAGGCCTAGCGAGGGACACCGGGGAGCTGTTTTTT. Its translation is CASSQGLARDTGELFF.

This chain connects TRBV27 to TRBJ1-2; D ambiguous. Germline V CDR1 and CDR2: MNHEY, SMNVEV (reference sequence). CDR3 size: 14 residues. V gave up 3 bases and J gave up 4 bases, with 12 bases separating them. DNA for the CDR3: TGTGCCAGCAGTTTTTCGGGGTCTAGCTATGGCTACACCTTC. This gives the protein CASSFSGSSYGYTF.

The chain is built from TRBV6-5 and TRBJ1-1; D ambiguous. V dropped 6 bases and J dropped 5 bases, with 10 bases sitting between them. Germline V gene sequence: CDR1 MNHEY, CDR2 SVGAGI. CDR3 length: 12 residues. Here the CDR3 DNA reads TGTGCCAGCAGCCGGGGAGGTACTGAAGCTTTCTTT. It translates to CASSRGGTEAFF.

The CDR3 nucleotides read TGCGCCAGCAGCTACGGACTAGCGGGGAACTACAATGAGCAGTTCTTC. Encoded protein: CASSYGLAGNYNEQFF. V gene TRBV5-1 combines with J gene TRBJ2-1; TRBD2 aligns across 12 bases. After removal of 3 bases from V and 3 bases from J, the junction contained 4 bases not matched to a gene. From germline, CDR1 is SGHRS and CDR2 YFSETQ. CDR3 length equals 16 residues.

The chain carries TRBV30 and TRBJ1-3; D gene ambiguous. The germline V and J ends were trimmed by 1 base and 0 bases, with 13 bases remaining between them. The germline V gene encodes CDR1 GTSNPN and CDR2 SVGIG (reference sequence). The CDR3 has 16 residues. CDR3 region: CAWSGAGLTSGNTIYF. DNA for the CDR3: TGTGCCTGGAGTGGGGCAGGCCTTACCTCTGGAAACACCATATATTTT.

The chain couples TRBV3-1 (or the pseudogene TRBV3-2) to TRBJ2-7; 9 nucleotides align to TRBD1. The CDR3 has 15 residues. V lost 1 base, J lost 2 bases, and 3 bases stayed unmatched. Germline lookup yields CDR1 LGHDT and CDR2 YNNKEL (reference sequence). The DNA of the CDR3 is TGTGCCAGCAGCCAAGGGGGACAGGGTCCCTACGAGCAGTACTTC. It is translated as CASSQGGQGPYEQYF.

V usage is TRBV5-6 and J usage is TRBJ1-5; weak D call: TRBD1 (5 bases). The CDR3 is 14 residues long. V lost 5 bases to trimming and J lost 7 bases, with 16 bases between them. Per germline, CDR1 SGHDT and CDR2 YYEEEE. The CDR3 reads CASSQGRFGQPQHF. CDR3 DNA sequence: TGTGCCAGCAGTCAGGGTCGGTTTGGGCAGCCCCAGCATTTT.